This T cell receptor (beta chain) emerged from a study of T cell clonality in common variable immunodeficiency. This table comes from immunoSEQ multiplex PCR, and its TCRdb copy is limited to in-frame clones, with some not included. In total the sample includes approximately 44,000 clones, none of them seen once. Study-wide findings and caveats: T cell subpopulation sequencing would be needed to explain CVID clonality. In common variable immunodeficiency, TCR beta chains reportedly carried fewer deletions and N-nucleotide insertions.

There are many counts of this clone. The target antigen is unknown. The CDR3 goes on 3 residues after the read ends, and that part is filled in from the germline J gene. Caucasian heritage predominated among both patients and controls. The V end was cut by 4 bases, the J end by 4 bases, with 11 bases between. The CDR3 spans 13 residues. Germline V gives CDR1 SGHDT, CDR2 YYEEEE. The specimen was peripheral blood mononuclear cells. The sequence was collected from a person aged 18-70 years in good health. The genes are TRBV5-6 and TRBJ1-1, with D maybe TRBD1 (5 bases). CDR3 sequence: CASSLEGRTEAFF. The CDR3 bases that were read are TGTGCCAGCAGCCTGGAGGGGCGCACTGAA.